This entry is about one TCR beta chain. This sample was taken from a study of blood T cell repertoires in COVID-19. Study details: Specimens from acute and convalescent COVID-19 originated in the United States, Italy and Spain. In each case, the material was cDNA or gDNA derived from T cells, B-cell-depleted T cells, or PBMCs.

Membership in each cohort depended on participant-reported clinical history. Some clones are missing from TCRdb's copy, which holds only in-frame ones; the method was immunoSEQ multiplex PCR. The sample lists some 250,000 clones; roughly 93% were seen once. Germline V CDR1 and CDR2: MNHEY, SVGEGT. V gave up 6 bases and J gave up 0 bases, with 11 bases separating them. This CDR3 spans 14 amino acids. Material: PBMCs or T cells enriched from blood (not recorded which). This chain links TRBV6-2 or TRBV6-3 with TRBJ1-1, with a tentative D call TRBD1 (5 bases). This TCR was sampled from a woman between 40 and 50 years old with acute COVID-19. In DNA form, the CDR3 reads TGTGCCAGCAGCACAGGTTATATGAACACTGAAGCTTTCTTT. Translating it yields CASSTGYMNTEAFF.